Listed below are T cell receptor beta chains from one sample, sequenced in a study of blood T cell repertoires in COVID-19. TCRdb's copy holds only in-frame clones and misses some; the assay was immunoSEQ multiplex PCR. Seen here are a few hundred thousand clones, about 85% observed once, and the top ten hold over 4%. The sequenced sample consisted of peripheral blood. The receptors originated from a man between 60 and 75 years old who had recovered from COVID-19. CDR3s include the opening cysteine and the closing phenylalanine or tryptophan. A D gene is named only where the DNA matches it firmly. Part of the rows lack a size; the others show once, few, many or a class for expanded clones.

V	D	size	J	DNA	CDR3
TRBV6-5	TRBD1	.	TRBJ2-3	TGTGCCAGCGCCTTAGGGACAGGGGTTGGAGATACGCAGTATTTT	CASALGTGVGDTQYF
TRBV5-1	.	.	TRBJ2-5	TGCGCCAGCAGCTCATCAGGGGTAACAGGGGAGACCCAGTACTTC	CASSSSGVTGETQYF
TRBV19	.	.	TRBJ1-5	TGTGCCAGTAGTGCTATCCCTCGGGGTAATCAGCCCCAGCATTTT	CASSAIPRGNQPQHF
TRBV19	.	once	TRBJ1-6	TGTGCCAGTAGTACTCAAAACCTCGGGACATCACCCTCCTATAATTCACCCCTCCACTTT	CASSTQNLGTSPSYNSPLHF
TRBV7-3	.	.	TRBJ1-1	TGTGCCAGCAGCTTAAACTCTCCGGGGTCCGGTGAAGCTTTCTTT	CASSLNSPGSGEAFF
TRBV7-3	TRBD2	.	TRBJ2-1	TGTGCCAGCAGCTTGCCTAGCGGGGGGGCTTACAATGAGCAGTTCTTC	CASSLPSGGAYNEQFF
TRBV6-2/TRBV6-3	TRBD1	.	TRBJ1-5	TGTGCCAGCAGTCTTCCGGGGACAGGGATTCAGCCCCAGCATTTT	CASSLPGTGIQPQHF
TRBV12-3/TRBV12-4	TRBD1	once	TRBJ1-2	TGTGCCAGCACTAGACAGGGGAAGTATGGCTACACCTTC	CASTRQGKYGYTF
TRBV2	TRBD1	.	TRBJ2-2	TGTGCCAGCAGGGGACAGCGAGGCACCGGGGAGCTGTTTTTT	CASRGQRGTGELFF
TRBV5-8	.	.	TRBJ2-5	TGTGCCAGCAGCTTTTTGGGGCCGGGAGAGACCCAGTACTTC	CASSFLGPGETQYF
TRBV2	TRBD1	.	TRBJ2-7	TGTGCCAGCAAGGGGACAGTTGCCTACGAGCAGTACTTC	CASKGTVAYEQYF
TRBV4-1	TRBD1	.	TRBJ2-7	TGCGCCAGCAGCCCTGGACAGGGTTCCTACGAGCAGTACTTC	CASSPGQGSYEQYF